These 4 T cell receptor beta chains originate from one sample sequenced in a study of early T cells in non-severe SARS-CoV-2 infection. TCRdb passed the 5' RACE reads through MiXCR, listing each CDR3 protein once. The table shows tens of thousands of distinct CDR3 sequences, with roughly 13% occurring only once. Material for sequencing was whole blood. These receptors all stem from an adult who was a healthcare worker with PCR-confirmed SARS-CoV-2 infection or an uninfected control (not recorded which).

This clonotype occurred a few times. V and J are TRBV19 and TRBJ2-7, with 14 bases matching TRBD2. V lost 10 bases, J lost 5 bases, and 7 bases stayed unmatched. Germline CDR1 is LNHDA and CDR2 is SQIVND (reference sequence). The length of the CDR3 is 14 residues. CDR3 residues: CATGLAGVGNEQYF. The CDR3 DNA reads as TGTGCCACGGGACTAGCGGGAGTAGGTAACGAGCAGTACTTC.

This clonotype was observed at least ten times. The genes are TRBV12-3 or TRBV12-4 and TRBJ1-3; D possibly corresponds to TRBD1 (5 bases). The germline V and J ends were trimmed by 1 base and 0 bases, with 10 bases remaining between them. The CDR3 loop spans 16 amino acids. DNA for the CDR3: TGTGCCAGCAGTTTAGGGGGCACGAGCTCTGGAAACACCATATATTTT. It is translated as CASSLGGTSSGNTIYF.

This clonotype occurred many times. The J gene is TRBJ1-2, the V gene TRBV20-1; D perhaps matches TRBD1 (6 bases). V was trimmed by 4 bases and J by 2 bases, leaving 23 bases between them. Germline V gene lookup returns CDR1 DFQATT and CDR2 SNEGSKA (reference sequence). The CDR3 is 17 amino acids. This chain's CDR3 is CSAIPTNSQGQNYGYTF. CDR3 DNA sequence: TGCAGTGCTATACCCACGAATAGTCAGGGGCAGAACTATGGCTACACCTTC.

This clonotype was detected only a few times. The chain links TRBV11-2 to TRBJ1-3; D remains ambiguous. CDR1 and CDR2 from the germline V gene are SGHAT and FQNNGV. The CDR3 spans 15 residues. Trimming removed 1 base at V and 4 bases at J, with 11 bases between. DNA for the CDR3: TGTGCCAGCAGCTTAGGACCGGGGTACGGAAACACCATATATTTT. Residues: CASSLGPGYGNTIYF.